This T cell receptor (beta chain) appears in the sequencing data of a study of blood T cell repertoires in COVID-19. Authors' processing steps: From reference gene primer amplification, estimates of nucleated cell counts were derived. Generated by immunoSEQ multiplex PCR, the TCRdb table keeps only in-frame clones and is missing some. V and J calls and clone size are those listed in that table; D and trimming were worked out from the DNA. The data hold roughly 180,000 clones, with 80% to 90% observed a single time. The germline V gene encodes CDR1 MNHEY and CDR2 SMNVEV (reference sequence). Trimming removed 8 bases from V and 0 bases from J, with 16 bases in between. This CDR3 spans 16 amino acids.

The sequencing input was peripheral blood. The chain has TRBV27 and TRBJ2-2, with D possibly being TRBD2 (5 bases). This receptor was taken from a woman between 40 and 55 years old with COVID-19, enrolled during active disease. The CDR3 region has the DNA TGTGCCAGCCCTGGCGAGGGCAGGTCGAACACCGGGGAGCTGTTTTTT. This encodes CASPGEGRSNTGELFF.